This T cell receptor beta chain was identified during a study of beta chain features in type 1 diabetes. This CDR3 contains 16 residues. Trimming removed 3 bases at V and 3 bases at J, with 18 bases between. The germline CDR1 and CDR2 sequences are LGHNA and YSLEER. Of the isolated RNA, all was reverse transcribed, and so the sequenced material was expressed TCRB transcripts. The repertoire was sequenced with immunoSEQ multiplex PCR; TCRdb's copy has only in-frame clones and lacks some. In the table there are 300,000 to 400,000 clones, around 8% of which are singletons. Staining for CD45RO/CCR7/CD25/CD127/CD95/CD27 allowed sorting of CD4+ naive, central memory, regulatory and stem cell-like memory cells. In its sample, this clone was seen a few times. Its matching antigen is unknown. Points from the study as a whole: Healthy donors had naive, central memory and Treg TCRB repertoires that appeared less similar than those seen among patients. A PCR bias possibly favoring shorter templates would apply equally to patients and controls. Across all four CD4+ subsets, people with type 1 diabetes showed modestly shorter TCRB CDR3s.

This receptor was obtained from a woman in her late teens or twenties in good health. The source material was central memory CD4+ T cells from blood. J is TRBJ2-7 and V is TRBV4-3; D gene uncertain. Here the CDR3 DNA reads TGCGCCAGCAGCCAGCAGACCGGTGTAGTTAGCTACGAGCAGTACTTC. This sequence encodes CASSQQTGVVSYEQYF.